The 25 T cell receptor beta chains in this list originate from one sample, sequenced in a study of shared clonotypes between healthy human individuals. The naive CD8 population came from CD45RO-negative cells selected for CCR7, without terminally differentiated effector memory CD45RA+ cells. Sequencing used immunoSEQ multiplex PCR; TCRdb keeps in-frame clones, though not all of them. There are about 650,000 clones in the sample; 95% occur only once, and 0.095% to 0.12% lies in the top ten. Sequenced: naive CD8+ T cells sorted from blood. Every receptor here comes from a woman aged 25-40 years in good health.

Concerning this clone: Other DNA sequences in this specimen translate into the identical CDR3. V gene TRBV2 combines with J gene TRBJ2-7, with 9 nucleotides matching TRBD1. The ends lost 6 bases at V and 3 bases at J; junction bases unmatched: 3. This CDR3 is 13 amino acids long. The germline gives CDR1 SNHLY, CDR2 FYNNEI. The CDR3 DNA follows: TGTGCCAGCAGGGACAGGGGTTTCTACGAGCAGTACTTC. Protein: CASRDRGFYEQYF.

This chain joins TRBV27 and TRBJ2-1, with no clear D. CDR3 length equals 14 residues. CDR1 is MNHEY and CDR2 is SMNVEV in the germline V gene (reference sequence). Trimming took off 0 bases at V and 10 bases at J, with 13 bases between the two ends. The CDR3 region is CASSLSPGFGEQFF. The CDR3 DNA is TGTGCCAGCAGTTTATCGCCGGGTTTCGGGGAGCAGTTCTTC.

The V and J genes are TRBV5-6 and TRBJ1-4, with 10 positions matching TRBD1. CDR1 and CDR2 from the germline V gene are SGHDT and YYEEEE. V gave up 3 bases and J gave up 6 bases; unmatched junction bases: 5. The CDR3 is 15 amino acids. This CDR3 reads CASSSIGTGDEKLFF. DNA of the CDR3: TGTGCCAGCAGCTCAATCGGGACAGGGGATGAAAAACTGTTTTTT.

The chain links TRBV19 to TRBJ2-3; the D is unclear. Germline values: CDR1 LNHDA, CDR2 SQIVND (reference sequence). Trimming cost V 1 base and J 0 bases, with 8 bases left between them. This CDR3 spans 15 amino acids. Here the CDR3 DNA reads TGTGCCAGTAGTATAGGGAAGGTTAGCACAGATACGCAGTATTTT. This codes for CASSIGKVSTDTQYF.

The gene calls are TRBV7-9 and TRBJ2-2; the D gene is possibly TRBD2 (7 bases). CDR3 length: 18 amino acids. Germline CDR1 reads SEHNR; CDR2 reads FQNEAQ (reference sequence). The V gene lost 8 bases and the J gene lost 0 bases, with 22 bases spanning the gap. CDR3 coding DNA: TGTGCCAGCGGGGCGGGGGCCTCTCCGGGATCGAACACCGGGGAGCTGTTTTTT. It encodes CASGAGASPGSNTGELFF. The full variable domain, its missing parts supplied by reference TRBV7-9 and TRBJ2-2, is DTGVSQNPRHKITKRGQNVTFRCDPISEHNRLYWYRQTLGQGPEFLTYFQNEAQLEKSRLLSDRFSAERPKGSFSTLEIQRTEQGDSAMYLCASGAGASPGSNTGELFFGEGSRLTVL.

The chain carries TRBV19 and TRBJ2-1, with 15 bases matching TRBD2. The CDR3 is 17 amino acids. Germline lookup yields CDR1 LNHDA and CDR2 SQIVND (reference sequence). Losses at the gene ends were 7 bases for V and 0 bases for J; bases not matched to a gene: 4. CDR3 nucleotide sequence: TGTGCCAGTAATTCGGGACTAGCGGGAGGCTCCTACAATGAGCAGTTCTTC. It is translated as CASNSGLAGGSYNEQFF.

This chain uses TRBV21-1 with TRBJ1-5. TRBV21-1 is tagged as a pseudogene. There are 14 residues in the CDR3. This CDR3 is CASRTIGRRRPQHF. In nucleotides, the CDR3 is TGTGCCAGCAGGACAATAGGGCGGAGACGGCCCCAGCATTTT.

This clone was counted a single time. This chain connects TRBV7-3 to TRBJ1-3, with D perhaps TRBD1 (5 bases). From germline, CDR1 is SGHTA and CDR2 FQGTGA. Trimming took off 5 bases at V and 6 bases at J, with 20 bases between the two ends. The CDR3 totals 16 residues. For the CDR3, the DNA is TGTGCCAGCAGCCGCCATAGGCAGGGAGGTACAAACACCATATATTTT. Residues: CASSRHRQGGTNTIYF.

V usage is TRBV9 and J usage is TRBJ1-2; 7 positions match TRBD1. Germline V gene data show CDR1 as SGDLS and CDR2 as YYNGEE. The CDR3 runs 15 residues. V was clipped by 3 bases and J by 2 bases; unmatched bases: 7. The CDR3 region is CASSAGQSPNYGYTF. In DNA form, the CDR3 reads TGTGCCAGCAGCGCGGGACAGTCCCCCAACTATGGCTACACCTTC. The full variable domain, with the rest looked up from reference TRBV9 and TRBJ1-2, is DSGVTQTPKHLITATGQRVTLRCSPRSGDLSVYWYQQSLDQGLQFLIQYYNGEERAKGNILERFSAQQFPDLHSELNLSSLELGDSALYFCASSAGQSPNYGYTFGSGTRLTVV.

V is TRBV28 and J is TRBJ1-1; no firm D call. V gave up 7 bases and J gave up 4 bases, with 7 bases separating them. CDR1 and CDR2 from the germline V gene are MDHEN and SYDVKM. This CDR3 spans 11 amino acids. The CDR3 is CASTSGTEAFF. DNA for the CDR3: TGTGCCAGCACCTCGGGCACTGAAGCTTTCTTT.

The chain combines TRBV9 with TRBJ1-1, with 7 nucleotides matching TRBD1. CDR1 SGDLS and CDR2 YYNGEE come from the germline V gene. The CDR3 runs to 12 residues. Germline trimming cut 4 bases from V and 12 bases from J; bases unmatched to any gene: 9. The CDR3 DNA reads as TGTGCCAGCAGCCCCTATGAGGGGGCGACTTTCTTT. Amino acids: CASSPYEGATFF. Full variable domain (remainder filled in from reference TRBV9 and TRBJ1-1): DSGVTQTPKHLITATGQRVTLRCSPRSGDLSVYWYQQSLDQGLQFLIQYYNGEERAKGNILERFSAQQFPDLHSELNLSSLELGDSALYFCASSPYEGATFFGQGTRLTVV.

The V and J genes are TRBV29-1 and TRBJ2-3, with 16 nucleotides matching TRBD2. The length of the CDR3 is 15 residues. Germline CDR1 reads SQVTM; CDR2 reads ANQGSEA. J gave up 4 bases and V 3 bases, and 1 base lay outside the gene matches. The CDR3 sequence is CSVEGLAGGPDTQYF. The CDR3 DNA sequence: TGCAGCGTTGAGGGACTAGCGGGAGGGCCAGATACGCAGTATTTT.

This chain links TRBV13 with TRBJ1-2; possibly TRBD1 for D (6 bases). Germline V gives CDR1 PRHDT, CDR2 FYEKMQ (reference sequence). V was cut by 5 bases and J by 4 bases, with 11 bases left in between. The CDR3 is 13 amino acids. As DNA, the CDR3 is TGTGCCAGCAGCCAGGGACATCTCTATGGCTACACCTTC. This translates into CASSQGHLYGYTF.

This clone has just one count. The V and J genes are TRBV6-5 and TRBJ1-1; D may be TRBD1 (6 bases). Deletions cut 6 bases from V and 5 bases from J, with 13 bases between. Germline CDR1 reads MNHEY; CDR2 reads SVGAGI. This CDR3 has 13 residues. The CDR3 DNA follows: TGTGCCAGCAGCCACGAAGGGGGGACTGAAGCTTTCTTT. Residues: CASSHEGGTEAFF.

V gene TRBV28 combines with J gene TRBJ2-7; 8 nucleotides align to TRBD2. Germline-derived CDR1 and CDR2 are MDHEN and SYDVKM. The CDR3 runs to 12 residues. With 2 bases clipped from V and 6 bases from J, the junction kept 0 bases outside the gene matches. Written as DNA, the CDR3 is TGTGCCAGCAGTTTAGGGACTAGCGAGCAGTACTTC. It translates to CASSLGTSEQYF.

The V and J genes are TRBV11-2 and TRBJ2-5; no definite D call. The J call could be wrong; TRBJ2-7 is a better fit for the DNA end. This CDR3 has 13 residues. Germline assignment: CDR1 SGHAT and CDR2 FQNNGV. CDR3 sequence (DNA): TGTGCCAGCGGCCACGGGTTAGGGTACGAGCAGTACTTC. Protein sequence: CASGHGLGYEQYF.

This chain connects TRBV30 to TRBJ1-1; possibly TRBD1 for D (5 bases). Trimming removed 3 bases from V and 7 bases from J, with 9 bases in between. This CDR3 comprises 11 residues. Germline V CDR1 and CDR2: GTSNPN, SVGIG (reference sequence). The CDR3 here is CAWSRGNEAFF. CDR3 DNA: TGTGCCTGGAGCCGGGGCAATGAAGCTTTCTTT.

This clone has a single count. The chain links TRBV28 to TRBJ1-4; D is undetermined. The CDR3 covers 14 residues. In germline, CDR1 is MDHEN, CDR2 SYDVKM. Trimming stripped 3 bases from V and 6 bases from J, with 11 bases between. Here the CDR3 reads CASSFGEFDEKLFF. The CDR3 nucleotides are TGTGCCAGCAGTTTCGGGGAGTTCGATGAAAAACTGTTTTTT.

The chain links TRBV2 to TRBJ2-5; 10 bases are shared with TRBD1. V gave up 7 bases and J gave up 6 bases; unmatched junction bases: 8. This CDR3 is 14 amino acids long. Germline V gene data show CDR1 as SNHLY and CDR2 as FYNNEI. The CDR3: CASKGGQGRKTQYF. CDR3 sequence (DNA): TGTGCCAGCAAGGGGGGACAGGGGCGAAAGACCCAGTACTTC. Filled out from reference TRBV2 and TRBJ2-5, the complete variable domain reads EPEVTQTPSHQVTQMGQEVILRCVPISNHLYFYWYRQILGQKVEFLVSFYNNEISEKSEIFDDQFSVERPDGSNFTLKIRSTKLEDSAMYFCASKGGQGRKTQYFGPGTRLLVL.

Only one count was recorded for this clone. The V gene is TRBV19, the J gene TRBJ2-1, with 8 nucleotides matching TRBD1. With V trimmed by 6 bases and J by 0 bases, 7 bases remained unmatched. In germline, CDR1 is LNHDA, CDR2 SQIVND (reference sequence). This CDR3 region has 16 residues. CDR3 bases: TGTGCCAGTAGCCTCGACAGGGGACGCTCCTACAATGAGCAGTTCTTC. Its translation: CASSLDRGRSYNEQFF.

The chain combines TRBV29-1 with TRBJ1-2, with D perhaps TRBD1 (6 bases). Germline loops: CDR1 SQVTM, CDR2 ANQGSEA. The CDR3 covers 14 residues. V was trimmed by 7 bases and J by 0 bases, leaving 15 bases between them. The CDR3 sequence is CSADRGGPNYGYTF. The CDR3 bases are TGCAGCGCGGACCGGGGGGGCCCTAACTATGGCTACACCTTC.

The chain couples TRBV7-6 to TRBJ2-6, with 9 nucleotides matching TRBD1. Per the germline V gene, CDR1 is SGHVS and CDR2 is FNYEAQ. The CDR3 spans 17 residues. V was pared by 4 bases and J by 0 bases, with 4 bases of the junction left unmatched. The CDR3 region is CASSSGQGPSGANVLTF. CDR3 nucleotide sequence: TGTGCCAGCAGCTCGGGACAGGGCCCCTCTGGGGCCAACGTCCTGACTTTC.

The chain employs TRBV27 and TRBJ2-3, with a weak D call TRBD2 (5 bases). Trimming stripped 6 bases from V and 4 bases from J, with 14 bases between. Germline loops: CDR1 MNHEY, CDR2 SMNVEV (reference sequence). This CDR3 contains 14 residues. The CDR3 bases are TGTGCCAGCAGAACAACCGAGGGTCCAGATACGCAGTATTTT. Its protein product is CASRTTEGPDTQYF.

As DNA, the CDR3 is TGTGCCAGCAGTTTAGTGGCGGGAGAGTTCAATGAGCAGTTCTTC. It is translated as CASSLVAGEFNEQFF. The chain uses TRBV28 and TRBJ2-1; 7 nucleotides align to TRBD2. CDR3 length equals 15 residues. J lost 6 bases, V lost 2 bases, and 7 bases had no gene match. CDR1 is MDHEN and CDR2 is SYDVKM in the germline V gene.

The V and J genes are TRBV11-2 and TRBJ2-1; TRBD2 agrees at 8 bases. This CDR3 has 19 residues. Unmatched junction bases numbered 19, after V lost 5 bases and J lost 4 bases. CDR1 and CDR2 from the germline V gene are SGHAT and FQNNGV. The CDR3 protein is CASSPFVGGWTSRYNEQFF. The CDR3, as DNA: TGTGCCAGCAGCCCTTTCGTTGGGGGCTGGACTAGCCGGTACAATGAGCAGTTCTTC. Supplemented by reference TRBV11-2 and TRBJ2-1, the full variable domain reads EAGVAQSPRYKIIEKRQSVAFWCNPISGHATLYWYQQILGQGPKLLIQFQNNGVVDDSQLPKDRFSAERLKGVDSTLKIQPAKLEDSAVYLCASSPFVGGWTSRYNEQFFGPGTRLTVL.